Described below is a single T cell receptor (beta chain) sequence and its context. Its antigen is currently not known. No base-level quality is on record; no much larger clone is a single base apart. The data originate from a study of cytomegalovirus exposure and HLA in healthy donors (dated by TCRdb to about 2017). The study in broad terms: In an earlier analysis of under 600 of the donors, 250 to 350 Gb of sequence data and 117 million unique TCR beta sequences from some 170 million T cells were reported. An early release covering roughly 640 HLA-typed donors comprised approximately 290 gigabases of sequencing data and roughly 86 million unique TCR sequences. Among the roughly 390 genotyped donors, about 85% belonged to the genetic ancestry cluster associated with self-reported Caucasian donors. The study aimed to test whether cataloging public T cell receptors could reveal signatures of past pathogen exposure. The study profiled the T cell repertoires of approximately 700 subjects by immunosequencing and related them to cytomegalovirus serostatus. Along with the approximately 700-subject first cohort, a separate validation cohort of over a hundred different subjects was used. High-throughput TCR immunosequencing, statistical association of individual TCRs with disease status, and machine learning were combined to predict cytomegalovirus infection status. In a later analysis, previously published TCR beta repertoires from several hundred donors were re-analyzed and high-resolution HLA genotyping was added so that TCR occurrence patterns could be studied. In the later analysis, no new phenotypic data were used to find candidate immune exposures; instead, reliance was placed on TCR beta sequences and their occurrence across donors. To decide whether each TCR beta V gene segment behaved as functional or pseudogenic, an earlier analysis of fewer than 750 of the donors relied on high-throughput TCR beta sequencing. Alongside the repertoire data, information on donor age, sex, ethnicity and CMV serostatus was compiled. A later genetic analysis took genome-wide SNP genotypes for about three fifths of the roughly 670 donors and used that subset as a discovery cohort. Every discovery cohort repertoire had been produced on one sequencing platform. HLA typing included class I and class II loci at four-digit resolution. Typing coverage differed by locus: A, B, C, DRB1 and DQB1 were typed in roughly 629-630 donors, DQA1 in about 510, DPA1 in 606, and DPB1 in approximately 450. A few DR-DQ haplotypes were treated as single units for association and clustering because of strong linkage in the cohort. On average, around 230,000 unique TCR beta nucleotide sequences were sequenced per donor among some 430 genotyped donors of the cohort, with around 19% of those sequences being non-productive.

The germline V gene provides CDR1 MGHRA and CDR2 YSYEKL. Clipping removes 1 base from V and 0 bases from J, with 7 as the unmatched junction base count. From cysteine to phenylalanine, the CDR3 is 17 amino acids long. Of the read, only the CDR3 DNA is kept; its 51 bases are in frame from base 1. Receptor libraries were prepared by the immunoSEQ multiplex PCR assay. For the multiplex PCR, a mixture combining 60 forward primers for TCR Vbeta segments and 13 reverse primers for TCR Jbeta segments was used. The CDR3 region of rearranged TCR beta genes was amplified from genomic DNA with a multiplex PCR assay. The Illumina HiSeq System was used to sequence the amplified TCR beta libraries as 87-base-pair reads. On the authors' methods: A later analysis counted 65 million to 90 million unique TCR beta chains across the 650 to 800 repertoires, and around 9.9 million of these chains were shared by at least two donors. Raw reads were error-corrected and collapsed into unique sequences with a nearest-neighbor algorithm that merged closely related sequences to remove PCR and sequencing errors. V, D and J gene segments were assigned by aligning CDR3 sequences to IMGT reference sequences. For a sequence to be retained, at least a six-nucleotide match to both a V gene segment and a J gene segment was required. Rearrangements were called productive when the CDR3 lacked stop codons and stayed in frame with V and J; all others were non-productive. CDR3 was defined by IMGT convention, running from the second conserved V-encoded cysteine to the conserved J-encoded phenylalanine. In an earlier analysis of roughly 580 of the donors, sequences lacking an unambiguous match to a single V gene segment were excluded. An earlier analysis of a few hundred of the donors called V segments functional above 56.7% productive rearrangements and segregating when the between-donor standard deviation exceeded 5%. To diagnose cytomegalovirus status from the catalog of TCR beta chain sequences, a statistical classification framework was built. V and J gene assignment, in a later analysis, came from comparing TCR nucleotide sequences with IMGT/GENE-DB human TR gene sequences. Using the TCRdist pipeline, a later analysis assigned CDR3 sequences along with most-parsimonious VDJ recombination scenarios. A later analysis defined each TCR beta chain by its CDR3 amino acid sequence plus V-gene family, and excluded reads lacking a unique V-gene family. A later analysis removed several hundred highly shared, low-generation-probability nucleotide sequences to deal with suspected cross-contamination and a sequencing artifact. For each public chain, a later analysis derived a clonal expansion index from normalized ranks of inferred template counts within each repertoire. Generation probabilities in a later analysis came from a VDJ recombination model fitted to out-of-frame rearrangements, and those results were checked against IGoR. In a later analysis, hypergeometric tests were used to score TCR-TCR, TCR-HLA and TCR-CMV co-occurrence, with a repertoire-size bias correction applied to TCR pairs. To estimate false discovery rates, a later analysis permuted the HLA or CMV assignments 20 times. In a later analysis, co-occurring TCRs were grouped using DBSCAN, with TCRdist sequence similarity added in when clustering inside HLA-allele-positive subsets. Repertoires with fewer than 30,000 or more than 120,000 public chains were left out of co-occurrence clustering, as were four to six repertoires with anomalous nucleotide sharing. TCRdb limited this immuneACCESS table to in-frame rearrangements with V and J called. A share of clones is missing; checked studies link under half to unresolved V genes, and the rest is unexplained. D and trimming come from the DNA, and the V and J calls and clone size come from that table. In all, the sample holds around 130,000 clones, and roughly four fifths of those were seen once. The ten largest make up about 2.7% of the sample.

The cohort comprised 710 or so healthy bone marrow donors. All cohort members were sampled while nominally healthy, although unrecorded immune exposures were likely present. The donor tested CMV seropositive and was one of the 289 seropositive cohort members. Each donor provided a peripheral blood sample, and peripheral blood mononuclear cells were used for TCR beta sequencing. The Qiagen DNeasy Blood Extraction Kit was used to extract genomic DNA from the blood cell samples. Results the study describes overall, beyond this receptor: A later analysis reported that several top co-occurrence clusters appeared linked to parvovirus B19, influenza, CMV and Epstein-Barr virus. Most TCR sequences were seen in very few donors, while some public TCRs were found in many individuals. Three of the identified cytomegalovirus-associated TCR beta chains were confirmed in vitro to be specific for cytomegalovirus antigens. Most CMV-associated TCR beta chains appeared to be HLA-restricted in a later analysis, and the HLA associations seemed to be driven largely by CMV exposure. The authors suggested that the approach could potentially be generalized to other disease states and immunological phenotypes. This cohort had only TCR beta chains sequenced, and the lack of alpha or paired-chain data limited which features could be detected. A group of highly shared sequence variants was considered likely to be a technical artifact of the sequencing pipeline. In a later analysis, the rate of TCR association differed among HLA loci, with DRB1 alleles having the most associated TCRs and HLA-C alleles having the fewest. Compared with the approximately 600-donor mean, donors in an Asian-associated ancestry cluster had fewer N-insertions in productive TCRs, according to a later genetic analysis. Compared with equally common non-associated chains, HLA-associated TCR beta chains in a later analysis were more clonally expanded and had lower generation probabilities. The 87-base-pair reads could not distinguish some IMGT-functional V segments, including TRBV6-2 and TRBV6-3, so those segments were excluded. Some 15 rarely observed V segments, including chromosome 9 orphons, were excluded from the earlier analysis of approximately 500 of the donors because counts were too low. In the study, some 160 TCR beta chains were listed as associated with cytomegalovirus. In an earlier analysis of some 540 of the donors, most TCR beta V segments appeared in productive rearrangements about 90% or about 30% of the time, broadly matching IMGT annotations. HLA typing was unavailable for some donors at each locus, so association tests used only the typed subset. In both the original and validation cohorts, the classifier was reported to diagnose cytomegalovirus status with high specificity and sensitivity. The presence/absence analyses assumed that sequencing depth was roughly uniform across donors, and that assumption may not be true. A later genetic analysis associated a missense DCLRE1C variant with V-gene and J-gene trimming of TCR beta chains, and an independent cohort replicated the association. Strong co-occurrence of HLA alleles, especially DR and DQ, made assigning TCR associations to individual alleles difficult. A further reported finding was that TCR beta sequences accurately predicted the HLA-A and HLA-B alleles for most subjects in the first cohort. CMV serostatus was the only immune exposure information available for the cohort. Linkage disequilibrium might explain the correlated functional status among segregating V segments, but an unknown experimental factor could not be excluded. Specific HLA alleles were associated with over 15,000 TCR beta sequences at a false discovery rate of 0.05 in a later analysis.

Input material: PBMCs. The chain links TRBV4-1 with TRBJ1-1; 8 bases in the middle match TRBD1. The receptor was isolated from a woman aged 40 to 50 in good health and CMV-seropositive. The DNA is as follows: TGCGCCAGCAGCCAAGTATGGACAGGGATTATGAACACTGAAGCTTTCTTT. Its coded protein is CASSQVWTGIMNTEAFF.